The 16 T cell receptor beta chains given below trace back to one sample, sequenced in a study of OX40 agonist ivuxolimab in advanced cancers. Profiling relied on immunoSEQ multiplex PCR, and the TCRdb table lists in-frame clones only, not all of them. Among approximately 67,000 clones listed, 90% to 95% were seen once. The source material was CD4+ or CD8+ T cells sorted from blood, sampled in a trial of the OX40 agonist ivuxolimab. These receptor sequences come from an adult with an advanced solid tumor such as melanoma, head and neck, liver or kidney cancer.

The genes are TRBV11-2 and TRBJ2-2; TRBD1 is a possible D gene (5 bases). Trimming pared 1 base from V and 0 bases from J, leaving 9 bases between. The CDR3 totals 16 residues. Germline values: CDR1 SGHAT, CDR2 FQNNGV. This chain's CDR3 is CASSLVAGTNTGELFF. The DNA for the CDR3 is TGTGCCAGCAGCTTAGTTGCAGGGACGAACACCGGGGAGCTGTTTTTT.

The chain employs TRBV30 and TRBJ1-6; D call uncertain. The CDR3 has 15 amino acids. With 0 bases removed from V and 1 base from J, the gap between germline ends came to 7 bases. Germline V CDR1 and CDR2: GTSNPN, SVGIG (reference sequence). The CDR3 DNA sequence: TGTGCCTGGAGTGTACTCGGGTCCTATAATTCACCCCTCCACTTT. Its protein product is CAWSVLGSYNSPLHF.

This rearrangement joins TRBV13 to TRBJ2-3; TRBD2 is a possible D gene (5 bases). The V gene's germline CDR1 is PRHDT and CDR2 FYEKMQ (reference sequence). Trimming removed 7 bases from V and 1 base from J, with 15 bases in between. The CDR3 is 15 amino acids. CDR3 DNA: TGTGCCAGCACCCCTTCACGGGGAGGCACAGATACGCAGTATTTT. Its protein is CASTPSRGGTDTQYF.

This chain uses TRBV9 with TRBJ2-1; D is unresolved. V dropped 7 bases and J dropped 2 bases, with 10 bases sitting between them. CDR1 SGDLS and CDR2 YYNGEE come from the germline V gene. This CDR3 contains 13 residues. The DNA for the CDR3 is TGTGCCAGCGGGATCGGAGCCTACAATGAGCAGTTCTTC. This codes for CASGIGAYNEQFF.

The rearrangement uses TRBV7-2 and TRBJ2-7; a possible D gene is TRBD2 (6 bases). Trimming stripped 1 base from V and 2 bases from J, with 18 bases between. Germline V gene sequence: CDR1 SGHTA, CDR2 FQGNSA. The CDR3 covers 17 residues. The CDR3 DNA reads as TGTGCCAGCAGCTTAGATTCTCGGCGGGAATCCGCCTACGAGCAGTACTTC. It codes for CASSLDSRRESAYEQYF. Together with reference TRBV7-2 and TRBJ2-7, the CDR3 gives the full variable domain: GAGVSQSPSNKVTEKGKDVELRCDPISGHTALYWYRQSLGQGLEFLIYFQGNSAPDKSGLPSDRFSAERTGGSVSTLTIQRTQQEDSAVYLCASSLDSRRESAYEQYFGPGTRLTVT.

The chain joins TRBV27 to TRBJ2-5; D is unclear. V was clipped by 5 bases and J by 2 bases, with 12 bases between them. The CDR3 sequence is 14 residues long. Per the germline V gene, CDR1 is MNHEY and CDR2 is SMNVEV (reference sequence). The CDR3: CASSLAGYQETQYF. CDR3 DNA sequence: TGTGCCAGCAGTCTCGCTGGATATCAAGAGACCCAGTACTTC.

The chain uses TRBV6-6 and TRBJ2-7; D is perhaps TRBD1 (5 bases). V lost 7 bases and J 10 bases, leaving 14 bases between the germline ends. The germline V gene has CDR1 MNHNY and CDR2 SVGAGI (reference sequence). CDR3 size: 11 residues. Here the CDR3 reads CASISGLKQYF. The CDR3, as DNA: TGTGCCAGCATTTCAGGGCTAAAACAGTACTTC.

The chain employs TRBV19 and TRBJ1-2; D remains unclear. This CDR3 has 15 amino acids. Germline CDR1 is LNHDA and CDR2 is SQIVND (reference sequence). Deletions cut 6 bases from V and 4 bases from J, with 18 bases between. This CDR3 reads CASRPSDGVGYGYTF. In nucleotides, the CDR3 is TGTGCCAGTAGACCTTCGGACGGGGTTGGCTATGGCTACACCTTC. The entire variable domain, with the rest obtained from reference TRBV19 and TRBJ1-2, is as follows: DGGITQSPKYLFRKEGQNVTLSCEQNLNHDAMYWYRQDPGQGLRLIYYSQIVNDFQKGDIAEGYSVSREKKESFPLTVTSAQKNPTAFYLCASRPSDGVGYGYTFGSGTRLTVV.

Comment on this clone: The identical CDR3 is also encoded by other nucleotide sequences in the sample. CDR3 loop: CASSIGQTEQFF. CDR3 in DNA: TGTGCCAGTAGTATCGGACAGACAGAGCAGTTCTTC. The chain couples TRBV19 to TRBJ2-1; D perhaps matches TRBD1 (6 bases). Per germline, CDR1 LNHDA and CDR2 SQIVND (reference sequence). V was pared by 3 bases and J by 10 bases, with 10 bases between. CDR3 length: 12 residues.

The CDR3 sequence is CASSPGQFRFSGNTIYF. In DNA form, the CDR3 reads TGTGCCAGCAGCCCCGGACAGTTTCGTTTCTCTGGAAACACCATATATTTT. This rearrangement joins TRBV5-5 to TRBJ1-3, with a tentative D call TRBD1 (6 bases). The V gene lost 4 bases and the J gene lost 0 bases, with 17 bases spanning the gap. Germline assignment: CDR1 SGHKS and CDR2 YYEKEE (reference sequence). The CDR3 is made up of 17 amino acids.

V and J are TRBV29-1 and TRBJ2-3; possible D gene TRBD1, 5 bases. The CDR3 consists of 13 residues. CDR1 and CDR2 from the germline V gene are SQVTM and ANQGSEA. V was cut by 2 bases and J by 6 bases, with 12 bases left in between. As DNA, the CDR3 is TGCAGCGTTGAATATTTAGGGGCGGATACGCAGTATTTT. Translating it yields CSVEYLGADTQYF.

V is TRBV27 and J is TRBJ2-3; 11 bases line up with TRBD2. This CDR3 has 15 amino acids. CDR1 MNHEY and CDR2 SMNVEV come from the germline V gene (reference sequence). Trimming removed 2 bases from V and 6 bases from J; junction bases left unmatched: 4. The CDR3 is CASSLTTSGIDTQYF. CDR3 coding DNA: TGTGCCAGCAGTTTAACGACTAGCGGGATTGATACGCAGTATTTT.

The chain joins TRBV5-5 to TRBJ1-2, with TRBD1 matching 9 bases. Trimming took 4 bases from V and 3 from J; bases not matched to a gene: 4. The V gene's germline CDR1 is SGHKS and CDR2 YYEKEE (reference sequence). The length of the CDR3 is 14 residues. The CDR3 here is CASSRDRVDYGYTF. In DNA, the CDR3 is TGTGCCAGCAGCCGGGACAGGGTGGACTATGGCTACACCTTC.

The rearrangement links TRBV4-1 to TRBJ2-1; TRBD2 agrees at 10 bases. CDR1 and CDR2 from the germline V gene are MGHRA and YSYEKL. The V segment lost 8 bases and the J segment 8 bases; nucleotides outside the gene matches: 9. CDR3 length: 14 residues. CDR3 protein: CASRLGLASDEQFF. In DNA, the CDR3 is TGCGCCAGCCGCTTGGGACTAGCGTCCGATGAGCAGTTCTTC.

This chain uses TRBV27 with TRBJ1-2; TRBD1 matches at 9 bases. Germline CDR1 is MNHEY and CDR2 is SMNVEV (reference sequence). The junction had 13 bases not matched to a gene; V was cut back by 6 bases and J by 2 bases. The length of the CDR3 is 17 residues. CDR3 DNA sequence: TGTGCCAGCAGCTATGGGACAGGGTCTCTGGGGAACTATGGCTACACCTTC. This sequence encodes CASSYGTGSLGNYGYTF.

The chain joins TRBV7-9 to TRBJ2-2; D unresolved. V was shortened by 4 bases and J by 1 base, with 22 bases between the two germline ends. CDR1 and CDR2 (germline): SEHNR, FQNEAQ (reference sequence). This CDR3 comprises 19 residues. DNA for the CDR3: TGTGCCAGCAGCTGGCTTAGTACGGTTAGGCGAGAGAACACCGGGGAGCTGTTTTTT. Protein product: CASSWLSTVRRENTGELFF.